The rows below give T cell receptor beta chains drawn from one sample of a study of control samples from healthy donors and cancer patients. Profiling relied on immunoSEQ multiplex PCR, and the TCRdb table lists in-frame clones only, not all of them. Among roughly 140,000 clones listed, about 93% were seen once. The sequenced sample consisted of blood. These receptors were collected from a man aged 45-65 years in good health. Each CDR3 is given with its conserved first and last residue. A D gene is named only where the DNA matches it firmly. The size of a clone is reported for some rows only, either as once, few or many, or as a class for expanded clones.

J,size,V,D,DNA,CDR3
TRBJ1-3,.,TRBV11-2,.,TGTGCCAGCAGCTTAGGCAGGCACTCTGGAAACACCATATATTTT,CASSLGRHSGNTIYF
TRBJ1-1,.,TRBV18,.,TGTGCCAGCTCCCCGCGGGACACTGAAGCTTTCTTT,CASSPRDTEAFF
TRBJ2-7,.,TRBV5-1,TRBD1,TGCGCCAGCAACCACCCGGGACAGGGATCTCCCGAGCAGTACTTC,CASNHPGQGSPEQYF
TRBJ2-1,.,TRBV3-1/TRBV3-2,TRBD2,TGTGCCAGCAGCCCCCGGGGGGGTGAGCAGTTCTTC,CASSPRGGEQFF
TRBJ2-7,.,TRBV28,.,TGTGCCAGCAGTTTAGGCAACTACGAGCAGTACTTC,CASSLGNYEQYF
TRBJ1-4,.,TRBV19,.,TGTGCCAGTAGTATCACAAGGAGCACCTTAGAAAAACTGTTTTTT,CASSITRSTLEKLFF
TRBJ2-2,.,TRBV18,.,TGTGCCAGCTCACCGGGCGGGCGTTACGGGGAGCTGTTTTTT,CASSPGGRYGELFF
TRBJ2-1,.,TRBV18,TRBD2,TGTGCCAGCTCACCCGGGACTAGCGGGAGTCAGCGGCAGTTCTTC,CASSPGTSGSQRQFF
TRBJ1-1,few,TRBV2,.,TGTGCCAGCATAGTGGACTCGTCTGAAGCTTTCTTT,CASIVDSSEAFF
TRBJ2-5,.,TRBV30,.,TGTGCCTGGAGTCCGGACTTGGGGGAGACCCAGTACTTC,CAWSPDLGETQYF
TRBJ2-2,.,TRBV3-1/TRBV3-2,.,TGTGCCAGCAGCCATACCGCCTCGAGGTGGAGGCAGAACACCGGGGAGCTGTTTTTT,CASSHTASRWRQNTGELFF
TRBJ2-5,.,TRBV5-1,TRBD2,TGCGCCAGCAGCGCTAGCGGGAGTCAAGAGACCCAGTACTTC,CASSASGSQETQYF
TRBJ2-1,.,TRBV5-4,.,TGTGCCAGCAGCTTGTGGGCAGGGGACGATGAGCAGTTCTTC,CASSLWAGDDEQFF
TRBJ2-7,.,TRBV3-1/TRBV3-2,.,TGTGCCAGCAGCCAATCAATGCGCGACGAGCAGTACTTC,CASSQSMRDEQYF
TRBJ1-1,.,TRBV3-1/TRBV3-2,.,TGTGCCAGCAGCCAAGCCCAGAGGGCAAATACTGAAGCTTTCTTT,CASSQAQRANTEAFF
TRBJ1-2,.,TRBV28,.,TGTGCCAGCAGTTTAGGGGTTAACTATGGCTACACCTTC,CASSLGVNYGYTF
TRBJ1-5,.,TRBV5-6,.,TGTGCCAGCAGTTACATGATAGGAAGGGTTCGCAATCAGCCCCAGCATTTT,CASSYMIGRVRNQPQHF
TRBJ2-3,.,TRBV11-3,TRBD2,TGTGCCAGCAGCTCGGGGACTAGCGGGAGAGTGGGAGATACGCAGTATTTT,CASSSGTSGRVGDTQYF
TRBJ2-7,.,TRBV18,TRBD1,TGTGCCAGCTCACCCGACAGGGGTGGGGAGCAGTACTTC,CASSPDRGGEQYF
TRBJ1-6,.,TRBV4-1,TRBD1,TGCGCCAGCAGCCAACTGAGGACAGGGGCCTCACCCCTCCACTTT,CASSQLRTGASPLHF
TRBJ2-3,.,TRBV11-2,.,TGTGCCAGCAGCCCCTCGGATACGCAGTATTTT,CASSPSDTQYF
TRBJ2-3,once,TRBV10-3,TRBD2,TGTGCCATCAGCGACTTTGGCGGGAGGGCCCCAGATACGCAGTATTTT,CAISDFGGRAPDTQYF
TRBJ1-1,.,TRBV27,TRBD1,TGTGCCAGCAGCCCCGGACAGGGCCGGGGTAGCACTGAAGCTTTCTTT,CASSPGQGRGSTEAFF
TRBJ1-2,.,TRBV3-1/TRBV3-2,TRBD1,TGTGCCAGCAGCCCGTCGGGGTGGGACAGGTTTGGCGGCTACACCTTC,CASSPSGWDRFGGYTF
TRBJ2-7,.,TRBV19,TRBD1,TGTGCCAGTAGTATAGATCACAGGGGGCCCTACGAGCAGTACTTC,CASSIDHRGPYEQYF
TRBJ1-2,.,TRBV20-1,.,TGCAGTGTCTACCTGCGCGGGGGCTACACCTTC,CSVYLRGGYTF
TRBJ1-4,.,TRBV28,.,TGTGCCAGCAGTTTAGGAGGGGTTAATGAAAAACTGTTTTTT,CASSLGGVNEKLFF
TRBJ2-7,.,TRBV7-8,.,TGTGCCAGCAGCTTATTTGAGGGCCTGGGCGAGCAGTACTTC,CASSLFEGLGEQYF
TRBJ1-1,.,TRBV11-3,.,TGTGCCAGCAGCTTAGAGGGTGGGTCTGAAGCTTTCTTT,CASSLEGGSEAFF
TRBJ1-2,.,TRBV7-9,TRBD1,TGTGCCAGCAGCTTAGGCGCGGGACAGATCTATGGCTACACCTTC,CASSLGAGQIYGYTF
TRBJ2-4,.,TRBV28,.,TGTGCCAGCAGCCGTACCCGGGGGCAGGGGCAAAACATTCAGTACTTC,CASSRTRGQGQNIQYF
TRBJ2-3,.,TRBV18,.,TGTGCCAGCTCACCACCGAGCCAGGGGAGGACAGATACGCAGTATTTT,CASSPPSQGRTDTQYF
TRBJ2-5,.,TRBV12-3/TRBV12-4,.,TGTGCCAGCAGTTTGAACAGAGAAGAGACCCAGTACTTC,CASSLNREETQYF
TRBJ1-6,.,TRBV7-8,.,TGTGCCAGCAGCCGAGGTGGGGGAGCTAGACACAATTCACCCCTCCACTTT,CASSRGGGARHNSPLHF
TRBJ2-3,.,TRBV10-3,.,TGTGCCATCAGTGGGGGGACCTCTACAGATACGCAGTATTTT,CAISGGTSTDTQYF
TRBJ1-1,.,TRBV6-6,.,TGTGCCAGCTTCCCGGGAAAGGTTTATGGCACTGAAGCTTTCTTT,CASFPGKVYGTEAFF
TRBJ2-1,.,TRBV28,TRBD2,TGTGCCAGCAGTTTGGGAGCTCCTAGCGGCCCGCAGTTCTTC,CASSLGAPSGPQFF
TRBJ2-7,once,TRBV5-4,TRBD2,TGTGCCAGCAGCTTGGGGACTAGCACCGCCTCCGAGCAGTACTTC,CASSLGTSTASEQYF
TRBJ2-1,.,TRBV11-2,TRBD1,TGTGCCAGCAGCCCCGGGGGAGCAGGGGGCCGGTTGCAGTTCTTC,CASSPGGAGGRLQFF
TRBJ2-7,.,TRBV6-6,TRBD1,TGTGCCAGCAGCCCTACGGCCGGGACAGGGCACGAGCAGTACTTC,CASSPTAGTGHEQYF
TRBJ2-1,.,TRBV11-2,.,TGTGCCAGCAGCCCTTACAATGAGCAGTTCTTC,CASSPYNEQFF
TRBJ1-5,.,TRBV4-1,.,TGCGCCAGCAGCCCCCGGGACGGATACAATCAGCCCCAGCATTTT,CASSPRDGYNQPQHF
TRBJ1-3,once,TRBV30,.,TGTGCCTACCTCCCCGGACTTAACTCTGGAAACACCATATATTTT,CAYLPGLNSGNTIYF
TRBJ1-1,.,TRBV10-3,.,TGTGCCATCAGTGGAATGGTGAACACTGAAGCTTTCTTT,CAISGMVNTEAFF